Listed here is a single TCR beta chain. The antigen this receptor binds is unknown. Base qualities are not at hand, and no much larger clone is one base apart. Taken with the paper, the label for time point translates to: day 60 (about 2 months) after transplantation. In the paper's terms, the treatment or condition label means: allogeneic hematopoietic cell transplantation with graft depleted of TCRalphabeta T cells and CD19 B cells. TCRalphabeta/CD19-depleted allogeneic hematopoietic cell grafts were given to the transplant recipients, all of whom were children. This specimen belongs to a study of T-cell reconstitution after alpha-beta-depleted transplantation in children (dated by TCRdb to about 2016). For the wider study: T-cell immune reconstitution after TCRalphabeta/CD19-depleted allogeneic hematopoietic cell transplantation in children was quantitatively tracked in the study by means of TCR repertoire profiling.

The CDR3, cysteine through phenylalanine, is 14 amino acids long. CDR3 DNA only is kept here, 42 bases in frame from base 1. Reading the germline V gene gives CDR1 SGHTA and CDR2 FQGTGA. V ends up 2 bases short and J 3 bases short, with an unmatched junction base count of 2. The library was produced with PCR. Sequencing instrument: Illumina HiSeq 2500. Molecular barcoding was employed in the preparation of TCR libraries, with unique molecular identifiers being used to normalize TCRbeta repertoire quantification. Using fastp trimming at Q25 and MiXCR clonotype assembly, TCRdb reanalyzed the public sequencing data and kept in-frame beta chains. CDR3 protein duplicates are merged, each entry listing the most common genes and DNA. Across this sample there are 6,500 to 10,000 distinct CDR3 sequences, with roughly a sixth seen only once. In total, the top ten clones hold 88% of the sample. The study at large found these results: In some patients, high TCRbeta diversity at day 60 was attributed to recipient T cells and intrathymic progenitors that had survived conditioning. Over subsequent months, a decline in hyperexpanded clone frequencies was noted, and after one year, T-cell counts and TCRbeta diversity were mostly ascribed to newly produced T cells. About two months after transplant, the apparently early recovery of alphabetaT-cell counts reportedly depended on just several hundred clones that had expanded rapidly and came from non-depleted graft cells.

The sample in question was PBMCs, mostly from graft donor cells, obtained 60 days after TCRalphabeta/CD19-depleted stem cell transplant. The sequence derives from a girl less than two years old who had a stem cell transplant for combined immunodeficiency, so the T cells may come from the graft donor. The rearrangement joined TRBV7-3 to TRBJ2-3; 7 of the junction bases match TRBD2. The nucleotide sequence is given as TGTGCCAGCAGCTTACTGGGAGGGACAGATACGCAGTATTTT. Its amino acids are CASSLLGGTDTQYF.